The T cell receptor beta chain described here comes from a study of T cell clonality in common variable immunodeficiency. Repertoires were generated with immunoSEQ multiplex PCR, while TCRdb's copy carries only in-frame clones and drops some. Listed for the sample are about 52,000 clones, none seen a single time. This CDR3 spans 17 amino acids. Germline V lookup: CDR1 DFQATT, CDR2 SNEGSKA (reference sequence). In this sample, this clone turned up a few times. The CDR3 end is not reached by the read, which stops 3 residues before it; the germline J gene fills it in. The receptor's source is a person aged 18 to 75 in good health. The chain couples TRBV20-1 to TRBJ1-2; 7 nucleotides agree with TRBD1. The sample consisted of peripheral blood mononuclear cells. The sequenced part of the CDR3 DNA is TGCAGTGCTAGAGATCGGGACAGAACCTACTCCTACAATGAG. The encoded protein is CSARDRDRTYSYNE. In full, the CDR3 reads CSARDRDRTYSYNEYTF.